This T cell receptor beta chain is from a study of cytomegalovirus exposure and HLA in healthy donors. Broader study findings: In a later analysis, V- and J-gene trimming of beta chains associated with a DCLRE1C missense variant, replicated independently. By HLA locus, TCR association rates varied in a later analysis, with DRB1 showing the most and HLA-C the fewest. TRBV6-2, TRBV6-3 and some other V segments were unresolvable in 87-base-pair reads. It was likely that a cluster of highly shared sequence variants was a sequencing artifact.

On this clone itself: Its antigen remains unknown.

Researchers ran the PCR with 60 Vbeta and 13 Jbeta primers. Here immunoSEQ multiplex PCR was the method, and the copy in TCRdb shows in-frame clones only, minus some. The table has 150,000 or so clones, approximately 80% seen once. This CDR3 contains 15 residues. Trimming pared 3 bases from V and 5 bases from J, leaving 16 bases between. Germline V gene sequence: CDR1 MNHNS, CDR2 SASEGT. This TCR was sampled from a male donor in good health and CMV-seropositive. J is TRBJ1-2 and V is TRBV6-1, with D perhaps TRBD1 (5 bases). Sequences were obtained from PBMCs. Here the CDR3 DNA reads TGTGCCAGCAGTGAGTTGGGACGGGAGTTATATGGCTACACCTTC. It specifies CASSELGRELYGYTF.